This T cell receptor beta chain was captured by sequencing in a study of neurological immune-mediated disorders. To note about this clonotype: Its antigen is not known. Relative to the germline gene, one junction end is altered; a read error may explain this.

Study observations and caveats: HTLV-1-associated myelopathy showed the most TCR clonal expansion; multiple sclerosis the least, below healthy controls.

It was by 5'RACE with 10-nucleotide random UMIs that the cDNA was made. TCRdb re-derived calls from the 5' RACE reads in MiXCR, one entry per CDR3 protein. The repertoire holds under 30,000 distinct CDR3 sequences, with roughly 7% as singletons. The specimen was PBMCs. The receptor was derived from a woman aged 40 to 50 in good health.

CDR3 in DNA: TGTGCTAGCAGCCGCGGACAGAACAATGAGCAGTTCTTC. Amino acid sequence: CASSRGQNNEQFF. The gene calls are TRBV7-7 and TRBJ2-1; tentative D call: TRBD1 (6 bases). The CDR3 spans 13 residues. CDR1 SSHAT and CDR2 FNYEAQ come from the germline V gene (reference sequence).